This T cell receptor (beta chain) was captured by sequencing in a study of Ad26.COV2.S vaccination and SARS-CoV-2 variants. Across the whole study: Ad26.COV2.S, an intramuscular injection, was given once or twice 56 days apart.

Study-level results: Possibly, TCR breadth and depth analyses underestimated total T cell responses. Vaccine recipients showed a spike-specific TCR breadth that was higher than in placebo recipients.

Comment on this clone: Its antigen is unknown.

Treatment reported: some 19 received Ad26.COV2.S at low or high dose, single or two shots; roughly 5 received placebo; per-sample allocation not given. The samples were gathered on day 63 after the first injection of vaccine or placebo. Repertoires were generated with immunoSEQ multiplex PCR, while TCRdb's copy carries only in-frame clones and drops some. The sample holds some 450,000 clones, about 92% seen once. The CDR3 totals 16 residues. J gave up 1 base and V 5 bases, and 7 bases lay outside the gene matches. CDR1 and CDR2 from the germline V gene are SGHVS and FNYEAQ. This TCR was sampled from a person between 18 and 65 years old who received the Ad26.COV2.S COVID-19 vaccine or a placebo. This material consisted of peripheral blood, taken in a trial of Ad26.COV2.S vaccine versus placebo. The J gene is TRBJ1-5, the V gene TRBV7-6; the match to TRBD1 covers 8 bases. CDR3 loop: CASSIQGARSNQPQHF. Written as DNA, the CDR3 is TGTGCCAGCAGCATTCAGGGGGCGAGGAGCAATCAGCCCCAGCATTTT.